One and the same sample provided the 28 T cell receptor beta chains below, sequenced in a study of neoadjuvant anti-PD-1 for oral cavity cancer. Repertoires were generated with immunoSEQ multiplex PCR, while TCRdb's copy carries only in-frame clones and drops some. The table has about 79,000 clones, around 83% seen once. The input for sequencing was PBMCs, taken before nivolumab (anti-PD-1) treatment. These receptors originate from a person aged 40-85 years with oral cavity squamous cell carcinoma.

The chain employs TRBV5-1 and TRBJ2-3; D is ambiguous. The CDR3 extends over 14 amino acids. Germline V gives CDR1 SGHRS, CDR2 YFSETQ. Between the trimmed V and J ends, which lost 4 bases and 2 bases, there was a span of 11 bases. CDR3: CASSLGWPTDTQYF. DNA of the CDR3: TGCGCCAGCAGCCTTGGATGGCCCACAGATACGCAGTATTTT.

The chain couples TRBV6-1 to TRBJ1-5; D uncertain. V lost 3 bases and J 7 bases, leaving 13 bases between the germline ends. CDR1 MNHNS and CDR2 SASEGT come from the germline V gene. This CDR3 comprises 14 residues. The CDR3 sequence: CASSDGGGKQPQHF. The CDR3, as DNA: TGTGCCAGCAGTGACGGTGGCGGGAAACAGCCCCAGCATTTT.

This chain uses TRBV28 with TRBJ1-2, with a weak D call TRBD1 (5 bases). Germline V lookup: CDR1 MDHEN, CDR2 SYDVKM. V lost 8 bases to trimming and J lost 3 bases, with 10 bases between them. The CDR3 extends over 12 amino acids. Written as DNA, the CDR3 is TGTGCCAGCCGGGACCGCCACTATGGCTACACCTTC. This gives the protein CASRDRHYGYTF.

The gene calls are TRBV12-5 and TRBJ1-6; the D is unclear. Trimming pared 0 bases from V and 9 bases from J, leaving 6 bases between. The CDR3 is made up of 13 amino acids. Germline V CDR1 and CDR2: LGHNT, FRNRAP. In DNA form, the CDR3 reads TGTGCTAGTGGTTTGGTCACATCTTCACCCCTCCACTTT. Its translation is CASGLVTSSPLHF.

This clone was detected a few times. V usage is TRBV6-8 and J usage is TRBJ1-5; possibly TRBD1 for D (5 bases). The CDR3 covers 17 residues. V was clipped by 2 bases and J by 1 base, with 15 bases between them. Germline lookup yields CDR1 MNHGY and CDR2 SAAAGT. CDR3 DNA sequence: TGTGCCAGCAGTTACGTCACCGGTCGACAGAGCAATCAGCCCCAGCATTTT. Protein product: CASSYVTGRQSNQPQHF.

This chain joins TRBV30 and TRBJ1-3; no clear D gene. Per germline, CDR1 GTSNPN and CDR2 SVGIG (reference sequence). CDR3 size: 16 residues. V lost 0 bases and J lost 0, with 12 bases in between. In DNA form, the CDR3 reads TGTGCCTGGAGTGTATCGGGCGGTAACTCTGGAAACACCATATATTTT. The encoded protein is CAWSVSGGNSGNTIYF.

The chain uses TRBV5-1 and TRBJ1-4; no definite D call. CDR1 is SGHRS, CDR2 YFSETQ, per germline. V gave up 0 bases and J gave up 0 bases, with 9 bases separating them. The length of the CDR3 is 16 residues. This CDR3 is CASSLGGVATNEKLFF. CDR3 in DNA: TGCGCCAGCAGCTTGGGGGGAGTTGCAACTAATGAAAAACTGTTTTTT. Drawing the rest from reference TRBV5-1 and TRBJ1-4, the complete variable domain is KAGVTQTPRYLIKTRGQQVTLSCSPISGHRSVSWYQQTPGQGLQFLFEYFSETQRNKGNFPGRFSGRQFSNSRSEMNVSTLELGDSALYLCASSLGGVATNEKLFFGSGTQLSVL.

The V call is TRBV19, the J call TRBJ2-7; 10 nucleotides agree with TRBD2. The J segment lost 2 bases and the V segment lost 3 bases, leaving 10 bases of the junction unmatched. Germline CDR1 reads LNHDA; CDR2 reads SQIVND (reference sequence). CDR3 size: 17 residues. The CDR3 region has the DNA TGTGCCAGTAGTATCGGGACTAGCGAAACGAGCACCTACGAGCAGTACTTC. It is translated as CASSIGTSETSTYEQYF.

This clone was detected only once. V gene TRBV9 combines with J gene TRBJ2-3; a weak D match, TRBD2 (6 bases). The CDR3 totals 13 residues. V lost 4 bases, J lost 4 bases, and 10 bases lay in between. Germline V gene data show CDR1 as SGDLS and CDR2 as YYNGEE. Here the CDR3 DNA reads TGTGCCAGCAGCCCCCCTAGCGCAGATACGCAGTATTTT. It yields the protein CASSPPSADTQYF.

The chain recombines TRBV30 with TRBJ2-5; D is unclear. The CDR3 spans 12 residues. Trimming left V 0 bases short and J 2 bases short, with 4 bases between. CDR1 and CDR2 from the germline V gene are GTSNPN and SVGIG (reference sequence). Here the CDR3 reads CAWSVMQETQYF. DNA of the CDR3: TGTGCCTGGAGTGTAATGCAAGAGACCCAGTACTTC.

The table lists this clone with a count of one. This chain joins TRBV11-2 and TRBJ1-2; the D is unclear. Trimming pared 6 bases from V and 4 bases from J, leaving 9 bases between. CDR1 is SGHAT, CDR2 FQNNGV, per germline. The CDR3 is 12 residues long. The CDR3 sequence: CASRGSGYGYTF. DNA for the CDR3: TGTGCCAGCAGGGGGAGCGGCTATGGCTACACCTTC.

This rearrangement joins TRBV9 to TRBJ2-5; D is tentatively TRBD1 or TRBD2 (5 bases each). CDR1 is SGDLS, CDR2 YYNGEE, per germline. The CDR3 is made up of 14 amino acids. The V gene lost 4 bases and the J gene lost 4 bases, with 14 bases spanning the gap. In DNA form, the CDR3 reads TGTGCCAGCAGCCCCTGGGACCAGCCAGAGACCCAGTACTTC. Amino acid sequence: CASSPWDQPETQYF.

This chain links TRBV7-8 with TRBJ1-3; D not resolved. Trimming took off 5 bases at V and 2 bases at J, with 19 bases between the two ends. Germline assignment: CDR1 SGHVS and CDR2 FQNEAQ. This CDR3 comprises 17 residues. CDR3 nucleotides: TGTGCCAGCAGCCTCGGAAGCGTATATTCGCCTGGAAACACCATATATTTT. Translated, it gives CASSLGSVYSPGNTIYF.

CDR3 sequence (DNA): TGCGCCAGCAGGGCCGATGAGCAGTTCTTC. Translating it yields CASRADEQFF. This rearrangement joins TRBV10-2 to TRBJ2-1; D gene ambiguous. CDR1 WSHSY and CDR2 SAAADI come from the germline V gene. This CDR3 comprises 10 residues. The V gene lost 6 bases and the J gene lost 8 bases, with 5 bases spanning the gap.

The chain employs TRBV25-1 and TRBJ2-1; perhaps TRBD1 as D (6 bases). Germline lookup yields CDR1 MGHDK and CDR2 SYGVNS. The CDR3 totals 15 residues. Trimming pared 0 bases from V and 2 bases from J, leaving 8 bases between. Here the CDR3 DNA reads TGTGCCAGCAGTGAATACGGACAGACCTACAATGAGCAGTTCTTC. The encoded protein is CASSEYGQTYNEQFF.

The CDR3 nucleotides are TGTGCCAGCAGTCCCGCCGGGACGTTGAACACTGAAGCTTTCTTT. It is translated as CASSPAGTLNTEAFF. The chain carries TRBV11-2 and TRBJ1-1; maybe TRBD1 (5 bases). Looked up from germline, CDR1 is SGHAT and CDR2 is FQNNGV. Trimming left V 6 bases short and J 0 bases short, with 14 bases between. The CDR3 sequence is 15 residues long.

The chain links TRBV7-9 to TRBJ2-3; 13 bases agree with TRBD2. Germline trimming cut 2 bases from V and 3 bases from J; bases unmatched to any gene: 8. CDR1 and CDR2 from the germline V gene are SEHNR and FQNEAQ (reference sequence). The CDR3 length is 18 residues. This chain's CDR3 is CASSLTSGGARWTDTQYF. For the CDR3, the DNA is TGTGCCAGCAGCTTAACTAGCGGGGGGGCGAGGTGGACAGATACGCAGTATTTT.

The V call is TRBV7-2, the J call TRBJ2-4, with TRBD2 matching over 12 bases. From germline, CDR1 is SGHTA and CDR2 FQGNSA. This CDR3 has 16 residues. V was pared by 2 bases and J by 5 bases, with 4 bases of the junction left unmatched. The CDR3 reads CASSLHGLAGQNIQYF. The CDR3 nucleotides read TGTGCCAGCAGCTTACACGGACTAGCGGGGCAAAACATTCAGTACTTC.

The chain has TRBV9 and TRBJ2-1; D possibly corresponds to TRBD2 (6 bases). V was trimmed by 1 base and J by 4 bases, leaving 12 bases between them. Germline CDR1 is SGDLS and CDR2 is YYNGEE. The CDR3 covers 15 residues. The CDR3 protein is CASSVSASVYNEQFF. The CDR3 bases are TGTGCCAGCAGCGTAAGCGCTAGCGTTTACAATGAGCAGTTCTTC.

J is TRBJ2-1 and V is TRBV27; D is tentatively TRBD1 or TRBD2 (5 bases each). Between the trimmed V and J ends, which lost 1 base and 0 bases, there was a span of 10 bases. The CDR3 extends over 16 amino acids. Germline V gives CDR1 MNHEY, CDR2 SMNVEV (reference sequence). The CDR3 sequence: CASSLYPGSSYNEQFF. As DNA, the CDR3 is TGTGCCAGCAGTTTATATCCAGGGAGCTCCTACAATGAGCAGTTCTTC.

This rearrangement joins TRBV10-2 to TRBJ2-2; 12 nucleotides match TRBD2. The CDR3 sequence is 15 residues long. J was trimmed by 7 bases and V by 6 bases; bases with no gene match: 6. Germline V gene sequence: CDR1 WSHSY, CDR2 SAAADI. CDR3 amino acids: CASSSSGRAGGELFF. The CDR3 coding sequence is TGCGCCAGCAGCTCTAGCGGGAGGGCCGGCGGGGAGCTGTTTTTT.

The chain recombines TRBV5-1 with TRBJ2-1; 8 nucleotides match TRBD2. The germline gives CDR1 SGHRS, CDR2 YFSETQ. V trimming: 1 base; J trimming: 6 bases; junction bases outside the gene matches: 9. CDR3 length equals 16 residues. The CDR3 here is CASSLSAGEASNEQFF. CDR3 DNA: TGCGCCAGCAGCTTGTCAGCGGGAGAGGCTAGCAATGAGCAGTTCTTC.

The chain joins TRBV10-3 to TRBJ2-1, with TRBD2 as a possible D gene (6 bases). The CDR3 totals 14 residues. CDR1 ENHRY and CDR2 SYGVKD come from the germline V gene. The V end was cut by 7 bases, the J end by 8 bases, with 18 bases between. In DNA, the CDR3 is TGTGCCATCAATGCGGGGTCTGCTAGCGATGAGCAGTTCTTC. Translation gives CAINAGSASDEQFF.

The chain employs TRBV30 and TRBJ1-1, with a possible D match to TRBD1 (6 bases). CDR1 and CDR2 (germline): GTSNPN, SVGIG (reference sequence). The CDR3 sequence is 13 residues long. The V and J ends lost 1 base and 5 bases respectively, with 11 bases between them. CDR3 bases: TGTGCCTGGAGTGCAGGGGTGTATACTGAAGCTTTCTTT. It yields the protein CAWSAGVYTEAFF.

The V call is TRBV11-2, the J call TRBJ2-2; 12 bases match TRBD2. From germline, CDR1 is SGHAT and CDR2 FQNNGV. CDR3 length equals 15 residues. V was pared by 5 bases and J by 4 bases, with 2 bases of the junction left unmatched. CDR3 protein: CASSQLAGGTGELFF. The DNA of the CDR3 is TGTGCCAGCAGCCAACTAGCGGGAGGCACCGGGGAGCTGTTTTTT.

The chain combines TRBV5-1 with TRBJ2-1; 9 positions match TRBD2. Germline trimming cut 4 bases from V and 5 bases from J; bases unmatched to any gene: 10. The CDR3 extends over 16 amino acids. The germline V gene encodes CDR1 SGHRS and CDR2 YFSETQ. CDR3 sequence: CASSPSSGTSNNEQFF. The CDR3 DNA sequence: TGCGCCAGCAGCCCTAGTTCCGGGACTAGCAACAATGAGCAGTTCTTC.

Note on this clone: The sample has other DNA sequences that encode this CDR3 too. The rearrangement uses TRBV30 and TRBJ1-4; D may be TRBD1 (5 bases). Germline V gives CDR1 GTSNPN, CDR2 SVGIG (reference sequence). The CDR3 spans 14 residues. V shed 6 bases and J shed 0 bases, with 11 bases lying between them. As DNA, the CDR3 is TGTGCCTGCGGAACAGGAGCAACTAATGAAAAACTGTTTTTT. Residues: CACGTGATNEKLFF.

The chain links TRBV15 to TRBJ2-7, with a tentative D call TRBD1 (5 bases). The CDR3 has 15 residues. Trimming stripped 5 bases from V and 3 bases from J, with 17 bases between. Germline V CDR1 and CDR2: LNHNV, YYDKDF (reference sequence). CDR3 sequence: CATSRGTRGGYEQYF. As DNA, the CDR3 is TGTGCCACCAGCCGAGGTACAAGGGGCGGCTACGAGCAGTACTTC.